This T cell receptor (beta chain) was identified during a study of shared clonotypes between healthy human individuals. About the study: Serving as donors were two women and a few men, whose ages spanned 18 to 49. Study findings and constraints: In this cohort, only blood was sampled, and tissue repertoires likely differ.

Only Caucasian adults living in Nashville, Tennessee made up the donor group. V lost 2 bases and J lost 8; bases outside the gene matches: 10. CDR1 and CDR2 from the germline V gene are SEHNR and FQNEAQ (reference sequence). There are 15 residues in the CDR3. Evenly divided among several immunoSEQ plates was the genomic DNA of each subset. Sequenced by immunoSEQ multiplex PCR; TCRdb stores in-frame clones only, minus some. The profile shows some 92,000 clones, more than 45% of them singletons. For this clone: The antigen is not known.

The receptor's source is a woman between 40 and 55 years old in good health. Some clones in this sample may be carry-over from other donors' samples. The rearrangement uses TRBV7-9 and TRBJ2-3; 7 bases match TRBD1. The specimen was PBMCs. The CDR3 spells CASSLTFSGGVTQYF. The CDR3 nucleotides are TGTGCCAGCAGCTTAACATTCTCAGGGGGTGTTACGCAGTATTTT.